The clone carrying this TCR beta chain was counted at least ten times. No antigen is known for it. The record originates from a study of T cells in Graves' hyperthyroidism and ophthalmopathy. Study-level background: Peripheral blood was drawn at first diagnosis, prior to all treatment.

Amplified regions were TCR beta CDR3 sequences from RNA transcripts. The TCR CDR3 first-round RT-PCR relied on the HTBI primer set. MiXCR, run by TCRdb on the multiplex PCR reads, gives a single entry per CDR3 protein. The sample lists a few hundred thousand distinct CDR3 sequences, roughly 20% occurring once. This CDR3 has 12 residues. Trimming removed 4 bases from V and 0 bases from J, with 3 bases in between. The V gene's germline CDR1 is MNHNS and CDR2 SASEGT. Study-level results: A model of 13 V-J features distinguished ophthalmopathy from stable hyperthyroidism.

Based on clinical symptoms, serum thyroxine and TRAb, thyroid ultrasound and orbital computed tomography, diagnoses were reached. The sequence was collected from a man aged 18 to 29 with Graves' ophthalmopathy. V and J are TRBV6-1 and TRBJ1-1; D not resolved. Material for sequencing was blood. The CDR3, as DNA: TGTGCCAGCAGTGCTCTGAACACTGAAGCTTTCTTT. The encoded protein is CASSALNTEAFF.